This TCR beta chain was observed in a study of Graves' ophthalmopathy and Graves' hyperthyroidism. The length of the CDR3 is 13 residues. Germline V gene sequence: CDR1 MNHEY, CDR2 SVGAGI. The V and J ends lost 0 bases and 5 bases respectively, with 7 bases between them. Lactation, pregnancy, uncontrolled infections and other autoimmune diseases were all grounds for excluding patients. This clonotype was counted many times. The study amplified TCR beta CDR3 regions using RNA transcripts. RT-PCR was first run with HTBI primers, then multiplex PCR in a second round. TCRdb redid the calling of the multiplex PCR reads with MiXCR, one entry per CDR3 protein. The data show approximately 210,000 distinct CDR3 sequences, roughly 21% seen once.

This receptor was taken from a woman in her 50s with Graves' ophthalmopathy. The specimen sequenced was peripheral blood. V and J are TRBV6-5 and TRBJ1-2, with D unclear. The CDR3 DNA sequence: TGTGCCAGCAGTTACTCAGGGAGGTATGGCTACACCTTC. Translated, it gives CASSYSGRYGYTF.